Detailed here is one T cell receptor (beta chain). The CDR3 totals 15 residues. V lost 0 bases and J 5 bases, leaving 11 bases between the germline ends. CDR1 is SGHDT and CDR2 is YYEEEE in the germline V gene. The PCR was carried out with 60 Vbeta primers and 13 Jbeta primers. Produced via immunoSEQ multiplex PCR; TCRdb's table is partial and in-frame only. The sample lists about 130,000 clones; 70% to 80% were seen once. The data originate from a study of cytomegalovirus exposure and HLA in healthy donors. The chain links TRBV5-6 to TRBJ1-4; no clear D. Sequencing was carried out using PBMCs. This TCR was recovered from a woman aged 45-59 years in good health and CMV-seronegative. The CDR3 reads CASSLDGRSNEKLFF. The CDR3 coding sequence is TGTGCCAGCAGCTTGGACGGCAGGTCGAATGAAAAACTGTTTTTT.